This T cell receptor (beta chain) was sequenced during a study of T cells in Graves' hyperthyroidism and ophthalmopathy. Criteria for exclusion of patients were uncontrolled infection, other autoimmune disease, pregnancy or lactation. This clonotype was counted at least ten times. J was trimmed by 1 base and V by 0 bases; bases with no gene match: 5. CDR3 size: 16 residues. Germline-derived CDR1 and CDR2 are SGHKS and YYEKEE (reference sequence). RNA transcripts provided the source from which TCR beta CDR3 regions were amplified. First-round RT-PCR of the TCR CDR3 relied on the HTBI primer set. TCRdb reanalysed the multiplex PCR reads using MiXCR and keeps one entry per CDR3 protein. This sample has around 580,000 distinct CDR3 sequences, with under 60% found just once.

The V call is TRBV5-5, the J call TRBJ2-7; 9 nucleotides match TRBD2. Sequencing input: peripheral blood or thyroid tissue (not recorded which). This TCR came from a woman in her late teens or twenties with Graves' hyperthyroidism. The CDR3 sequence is CASSLGRGRVSYEQYF. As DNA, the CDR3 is TGTGCCAGCAGCTTGGGTCGCGGGAGGGTATCCTACGAGCAGTACTTC.